The rows below give T cell receptor beta chains drawn from one sample of a study of human T cells and chemical hapten exposure. One entry per CDR3 protein results from TCRdb running MiXCR on the RACE reads. Of roughly 130,000 distinct CDR3 sequences listed, approximately 8.3% are singletons. Sequencing was carried out using whole blood. The receptors derive from a male donor in good health. Some clones in this sample may be carry-over from other donors' samples. Each CDR3 is given with its conserved first and last residue. The order of the fields is J gene, D gene, CDR3 length, V gene, clone size, CDR3 DNA, CDR3 protein. A D gene is named only where the DNA matches it firmly. The size field is filled for only some rows; it gives once, few, many or a size class.

TRBJ2-7 | TRBD2 | 17 | TRBV5-1 | - | TGCGCCAGCAGCTCCGGGACTAGCGGGTCAGCTTCCTACGAGCAGTACTTC | CASSSGTSGSASYEQYF
TRBJ2-5 | - | 17 | TRBV6-5 | many | TGTGCCAGCAGTCAACTCCCTACTAGCTTGGGCCAAGAGACCCAGTACTTC | CASSQLPTSLGQETQYF
TRBJ2-1 | TRBD2 | 16 | TRBV11-2 | few | TGTGCCAGCAGCTTAGGGGCGGGGGGGCCCTACAATGAGCAGTTCTTC | CASSLGAGGPYNEQFF
TRBJ1-1 | TRBD1 | 14 | TRBV10-3 | many | TGTGCCATGACCGAGAAGACAGGGGGCACTGAAGCTTTCTTT | CAMTEKTGGTEAFF
TRBJ2-2 | - | 11 | TRBV12-3/TRBV12-4 | many | TGTGCCAGCAGTTTGCGCGGGGAGCTGTTTTTT | CASSLRGELFF
TRBJ2-5 | TRBD2 | 13 | TRBV29-1 | many | TGCAGCTTACGGGACTCCACGGGGGGAACCCAGTACTTC | CSLRDSTGGTQYF
TRBJ1-2 | - | 13 | TRBV12-3/TRBV12-4 | - | TGTGCCAGCAGTTTAGGGGGACACTATGGCTACACCTTC | CASSLGGHYGYTF
TRBJ2-7 | TRBD2 | 15 | TRBV11-3 | many | TGTGCCAGCAGCCGAAATAGCGGGGCCTCCTACGAGCAGTACTTC | CASSRNSGASYEQYF
TRBJ1-3 | - | 16 | TRBV20-1 | few | TGCAGTGCTAGTTATCAGTTCCTTAGCTCTGGAAACACCATATATTTT | CSASYQFLSSGNTIYF
TRBJ2-2 | - | 14 | TRBV5-1 | many | TGCGCCAGCAGCTTTAAGCTGAACACCGGGGAGCTGTTTTTT | CASSFKLNTGELFF
TRBJ2-1 | TRBD2 | 13 | TRBV5-5 | - | TGTGCCAGCAGCACGGGACTAGACAATGAGCAGTTCTTC | CASSTGLDNEQFF
TRBJ2-4 | - | 14 | TRBV29-1 | many | TGCAGCGTTGAGCAAGGGGCCGCCAAAAACATTCAGTACTTC | CSVEQGAAKNIQYF
TRBJ2-7 | TRBD1 | 17 | TRBV7-9 | - | TGTGCCAGCAGCCCGTTAATAGGGACAGGGGGTTCCTACGAGCAGTACTTC | CASSPLIGTGGSYEQYF
TRBJ2-1 | TRBD1 | 14 | TRBV4-1 | - | TGCGCCAGCAGCCAGACGGACAGGTACAATGAGCAGTTCTTC | CASSQTDRYNEQFF
TRBJ2-3 | - | 10 | TRBV2 | - | TGTGTCAGCATTACAGATACGCAGTATTTT | CVSITDTQYF
TRBJ1-4 | - | 15 | TRBV7-6 | - | TGTGCCAGCAGCTTAGGGTCTGGCCCTAATGAACAACTGTTTTTT | CASSLGSGPNEQLFF
TRBJ2-5 | TRBD1 | 15 | TRBV18 | many | TGTGCCAGCTCACCACTAAGGGACAGTAAAGAGACCCAGTACTTC | CASSPLRDSKETQYF
TRBJ1-1 | - | 14 | TRBV12-5 | many | TGTGCTAGTGGTTTACCGGGGGCGGGCACTGAAGCTTTCTTT | CASGLPGAGTEAFF
TRBJ2-1 | - | 16 | TRBV5-1 | - | TGCGCCAGCAGCTTGGACTGGTCTAGAGGATACAATGAGCAGTTCTTC | CASSLDWSRGYNEQFF
TRBJ2-2 | - | 14 | TRBV7-9 | - | TGTGCCAGCACCTCCCTCGGGCTCACCGGGGAGCTGTTTTTT | CASTSLGLTGELFF
TRBJ2-5 | - | 12 | TRBV20-1 | many | TGCAGTGCTAGAAAGTTTCAGGAGACCCAGTACTTC | CSARKFQETQYF
TRBJ1-4 | TRBD1 | 14 | TRBV6-5 | few | TGTGCCAGCAGTACGGGGACAGCTAATGAAAAACTGTTTTTT | CASSTGTANEKLFF
TRBJ1-2 | TRBD1 | 18 | TRBV5-1 | few | TGCGCCAGCAGCTTGGGACTGAAAGGACAGGAAACTAACTATGGCTACACCTTC | CASSLGLKGQETNYGYTF
TRBJ1-2 | - | 12 | TRBV29-1 | - | TGCAGCGTAGGGACGGCTAACTATGGCTACACCTTC | CSVGTANYGYTF
TRBJ2-1 | TRBD2 | 15 | TRBV4-1 | many | TGCGCCAGCAGCCCGGGGACTAGCGGAGAGGCTGAGCAGTTCTTC | CASSPGTSGEAEQFF
TRBJ2-7 | - | 13 | TRBV27 | - | TGTGCCAGCAGTTTGGCAGCAGACTACGAGCAGTACTTC | CASSLAADYEQYF
TRBJ1-2 | TRBD1 | 15 | TRBV20-1 | few | TGCAGTGCTAGAGATTTTTCCAGGACAGGAGATGGCTACACCTTC | CSARDFSRTGDGYTF
TRBJ1-5 | TRBD1 | 16 | TRBV15 | - | TGTGCCACCAGCAGAGATTTGACAGGGGGCAATCAGCCCCAGCATTTT | CATSRDLTGGNQPQHF
TRBJ1-4 | TRBD1 | 16 | TRBV7-9 | few | TGTGCCAGCAGCTACAGACAGGGAGCAACTAATGAAAAACTGTTTTTT | CASSYRQGATNEKLFF
TRBJ2-7 | - | 10 | TRBV28 | - | TGTGTCAGCAGTGTTAACGAGCAGTACTTC | CVSSVNEQYF
TRBJ2-1 | - | 16 | TRBV5-4 | - | TGTGCCAGCAGCTTGGATGGCCCAACCTCTTACAATGAGCAGTTCTTC | CASSLDGPTSYNEQFF
TRBJ2-4 | TRBD2 | 16 | TRBV7-2 | - | TGTGCCAGCAGCCCAAGCACGGGGGGTGATATGAACATTCAGTACTTC | CASSPSTGGDMNIQYF
TRBJ1-5 | - | 13 | TRBV29-1 | few | TGCAGCGTCCGTGGACAGTTCGGTCAGCCCCAGCATTTT | CSVRGQFGQPQHF
TRBJ1-1 | TRBD1 | 14 | TRBV29-1 | - | TGCAGCTTTCAAGGGACAGTGGGAAGCACTGAAGCTTTCTTT | CSFQGTVGSTEAFF
TRBJ2-5 | TRBD2 | 14 | TRBV29-1 | - | TGCAGCGTTGAATCGCGGGGGGGTGAAGAGACCCAGTACTTC | CSVESRGGEETQYF
TRBJ1-2 | TRBD1 | 14 | TRBV5-1 | - | TGCGCCAGCAGCTGGGACAGGGGTAACTATGGCTACACCTTC | CASSWDRGNYGYTF
TRBJ2-7 | TRBD1 | 14 | TRBV28 | many | TGTGCCACCTGGGACAGGCCGAGCTCCTACGAGCAGTACTTC | CATWDRPSSYEQYF
TRBJ1-5 | - | 14 | TRBV29-1 | few | TGCAGCGTTGTTGACAACTATAGCAATCAGCCCCAGCATTTT | CSVVDNYSNQPQHF
TRBJ2-5 | - | 13 | TRBV29-1 | few | TGCAGCGTTGTGCCCCGAGTTATAGAGACCCAGTACTTC | CSVVPRVIETQYF
TRBJ2-1 | TRBD2 | 15 | TRBV10-3 | few | TGTGCCATCACCCCGACTAGCGGGGAGCGCAATGAGCAGTTCTTC | CAITPTSGERNEQFF
TRBJ1-5 | TRBD1 | 14 | TRBV6-5 | few | TGTGCCAGCAGTCTGGACAGGTTCATTCAGCCCCAGCATTTT | CASSLDRFIQPQHF
TRBJ2-7 | TRBD1 | 19 | TRBV20-1 | few | TGCAGTGCTAGAGATACAGAACAGGGGGCGAAATATCTGGAGGGCGAGCAGTACTTC | CSARDTEQGAKYLEGEQYF
TRBJ2-5 | TRBD1 | 16 | TRBV6-1 | - | TGTGCCAGCAGGGGTCCGGGACAGGGGGCGGGAGAGACCCAGTACTTC | CASRGPGQGAGETQYF
TRBJ1-4 | - | 11 | TRBV10-3 | few | TGTGCCATCAGCGAGGGAGAAAAACTGTTTTTT | CAISEGEKLFF
TRBJ1-1 | - | 14 | TRBV7-9 | few | TGTGCCAGCAGCTTCGGGACCGACTACACTGAAGCTTTCTTT | CASSFGTDYTEAFF
TRBJ2-1 | - | 16 | TRBV19 | - | TGTGCCAGTAATCTCGGGAAGGGTGGGTTCGGGAATGAGCAGTTCTTC | CASNLGKGGFGNEQFF
TRBJ2-7 | TRBD2 | 15 | TRBV20-1 | - | TGCAGTGCTAGCGGGGTAGCGGGAGCGGGATACGAGCAGTACTTC | CSASGVAGAGYEQYF
TRBJ2-7 | TRBD2 | 16 | TRBV20-1 | medium-sized | TGCAGTGCTAGGGAGCTAGCGGGGGACTTCTCCTACGAGCAGTACTTC | CSARELAGDFSYEQYF
TRBJ1-3 | - | 16 | TRBV4-3 | few | TGCGCCAGCAGCCAAGACAGGGCGAGCTCTGGAAACACCATATATTTT | CASSQDRASSGNTIYF
TRBJ1-2 | TRBD1 | 14 | TRBV12-3/TRBV12-4 | few | TGTGCCAGCAGTGCCCCGGGACAGGGGGATGGCTACACCTTC | CASSAPGQGDGYTF
TRBJ1-1 | TRBD1 | 17 | TRBV27 | many | TGTGCCAGCAGCCCCGGGACAGGGATCTTCATGAACACTGAAGCTTTCTTT | CASSPGTGIFMNTEAFF
TRBJ1-1 | - | 16 | TRBV12-3/TRBV12-4 | many | TGTGCCAGCTCGAAAAGGATCGCCCCGGGAGGCACTGAAGCTTTCTTT | CASSKRIAPGGTEAFF
TRBJ2-3 | - | 12 | TRBV6-6 | many | TGTGCCAGCAGCCCCGTTGCAGATACGCAGTATTTT | CASSPVADTQYF
TRBJ1-2 | TRBD1 | 14 | TRBV28 | many | TGTGCCAGCAGCTTCGGACAGGGCCAACGGGGCTACACCTTC | CASSFGQGQRGYTF
TRBJ2-6 | - | 17 | TRBV7-3 | many | TGTGCCAGCAGCTTAAGGGGGGAAGTTTCTGGGGCCAACGTCCTGACTTTC | CASSLRGEVSGANVLTF
TRBJ1-4 | - | 13 | TRBV7-9 | many | TGTGCCAGCAGAAGCTACAGGGCTGAAAAACTGTTTTTT | CASRSYRAEKLFF
TRBJ2-1 | TRBD1 | 14 | TRBV20-1 | - | TGCAGTGCTAAAACCGGGACAGGGAACAATGAGCAGTTCTTC | CSAKTGTGNNEQFF
TRBJ2-1 | TRBD1 | 13 | TRBV24-1 | - | TGTGCCACCAGTGATACCTACAGGGGTGAGCAGTTCTTC | CATSDTYRGEQFF
TRBJ2-7 | TRBD2 | 17 | TRBV12-5 | many | TGTGCTAGTGGTTTGCTAGCGGGGGGCATCATAGCCTACGAGCAGTACTTC | CASGLLAGGIIAYEQYF
TRBJ1-5 | - | 16 | TRBV18 | - | TGTGCCAGCTCATATGGGGAGCCCTATAGCAATCAGCCCCAGCATTTT | CASSYGEPYSNQPQHF